This entry describes one TCR beta chain. These data belong to a study of blood T cell repertoires in COVID-19. Method: immunoSEQ multiplex PCR; TCRdb's copy keeps in-frame clones and lacks some. The table has 70,000 to 100,000 clones, 80% to 90% seen once. V was clipped by 4 bases and J by 2 bases, with 14 bases between them. Germline assignment: CDR1 LGHNA and CDR2 YNFKEQ. The CDR3 spans 15 residues. J is TRBJ1-2 and V is TRBV4-2, with D possibly matching TRBD1 (5 bases). The TCR comes from an elderly man with active or convalescent COVID-19. Material for sequencing was peripheral blood. The CDR3 sequence: CASSPSLEGNYGYTF. CDR3 bases: TGTGCCAGCAGCCCTTCTCTGGAGGGGAACTATGGCTACACCTTC.